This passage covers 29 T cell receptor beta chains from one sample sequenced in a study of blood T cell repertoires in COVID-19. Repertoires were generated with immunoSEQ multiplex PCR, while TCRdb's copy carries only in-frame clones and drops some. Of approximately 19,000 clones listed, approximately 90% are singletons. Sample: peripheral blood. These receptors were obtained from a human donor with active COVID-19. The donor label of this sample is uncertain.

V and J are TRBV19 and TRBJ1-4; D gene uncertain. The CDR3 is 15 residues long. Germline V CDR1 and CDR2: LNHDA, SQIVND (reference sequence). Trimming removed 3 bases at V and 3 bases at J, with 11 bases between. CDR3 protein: CASSIGPAPNEKLFF. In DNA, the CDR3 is TGTGCCAGTAGTATTGGGCCAGCCCCTAATGAAAAACTGTTTTTT.

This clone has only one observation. The CDR3 coding sequence is TGTGCCAGCAGTTACTTCGCTAGCGGGGAGGAGACCCAGTACTTC. This encodes CASSYFASGEETQYF. The rearrangement joins TRBV6-2 or TRBV6-3 to TRBJ2-5, with 9 bases that match TRBD2. The germline V gene encodes CDR1 MNHEY and CDR2 SVGEGT. CDR3 length: 15 residues. Losses at the gene ends were 1 base for V and 5 bases for J; bases not matched to a gene: 5.

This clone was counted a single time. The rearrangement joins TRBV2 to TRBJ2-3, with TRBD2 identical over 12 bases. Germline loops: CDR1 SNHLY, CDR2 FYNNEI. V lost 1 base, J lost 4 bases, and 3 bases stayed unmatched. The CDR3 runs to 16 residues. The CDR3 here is CASSEEASGGADTQYF. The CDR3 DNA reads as TGTGCCAGCAGTGAAGAGGCTAGCGGGGGGGCAGATACGCAGTATTTT.

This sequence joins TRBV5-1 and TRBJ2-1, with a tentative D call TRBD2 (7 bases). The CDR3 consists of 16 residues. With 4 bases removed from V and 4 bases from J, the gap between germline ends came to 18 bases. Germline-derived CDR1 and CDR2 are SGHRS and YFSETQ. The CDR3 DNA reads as TGCGCCAGCAGCAGCTATGCGGGGGCAGGGTACAATGAGCAGTTCTTC. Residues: CASSSYAGAGYNEQFF.

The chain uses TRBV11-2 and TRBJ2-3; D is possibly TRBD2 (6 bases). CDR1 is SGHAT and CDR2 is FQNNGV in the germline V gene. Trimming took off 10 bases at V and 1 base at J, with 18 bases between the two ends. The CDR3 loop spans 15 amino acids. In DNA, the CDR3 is TGTGCCACCGACCCGGGCGGGGCGCGCACAGATACGCAGTATTTT. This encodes CATDPGGARTDTQYF.

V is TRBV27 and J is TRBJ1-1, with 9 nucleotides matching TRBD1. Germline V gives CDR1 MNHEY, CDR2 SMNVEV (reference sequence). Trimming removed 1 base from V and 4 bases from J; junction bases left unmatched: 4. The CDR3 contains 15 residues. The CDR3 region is CASSLLGTGITEAFF. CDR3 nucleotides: TGTGCCAGCAGTTTATTGGGGACAGGGATCACTGAAGCTTTCTTT.

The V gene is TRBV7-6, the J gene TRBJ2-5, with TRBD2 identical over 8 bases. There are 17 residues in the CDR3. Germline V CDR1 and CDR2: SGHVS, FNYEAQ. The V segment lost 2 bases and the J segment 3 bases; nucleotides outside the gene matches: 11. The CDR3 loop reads CASSLWVGSGEKETQYF. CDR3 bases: TGTGCCAGCAGCTTATGGGTTGGTAGCGGGGAGAAAGAGACCCAGTACTTC.

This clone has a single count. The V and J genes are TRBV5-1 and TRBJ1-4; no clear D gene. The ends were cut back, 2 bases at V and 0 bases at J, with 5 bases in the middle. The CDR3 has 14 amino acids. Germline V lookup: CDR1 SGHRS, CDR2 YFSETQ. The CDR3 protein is CASSFSATNEKLFF. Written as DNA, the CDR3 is TGCGCCAGCAGCTTTAGCGCAACTAATGAAAAACTGTTTTTT.

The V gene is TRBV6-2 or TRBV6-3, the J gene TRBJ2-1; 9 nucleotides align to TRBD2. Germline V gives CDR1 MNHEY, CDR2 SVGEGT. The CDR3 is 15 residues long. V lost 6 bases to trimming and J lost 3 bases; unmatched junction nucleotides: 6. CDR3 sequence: CASSRGGAGYNEQFF. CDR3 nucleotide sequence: TGTGCCAGCAGCCGCGGGGGGGCAGGCTACAATGAGCAGTTCTTC.

The CDR3 protein is CSILLSQGYTF. For the CDR3, the DNA is TGCAGCATTCTCCTCTCACAGGGCTACACCTTC. This chain connects TRBV29-1 to TRBJ1-2; D gene uncertain. The V end lost 8 bases, the J end lost 8 bases, and 15 bases lay between the germline ends. This CDR3 region has 11 residues. In germline, CDR1 is SQVTM, CDR2 ANQGSEA.

The CDR3 DNA reads TGTGCCAGCAGCTTGAGCGATCCACTCCACTTT. Translation gives CASSLSDPLHF. J is TRBJ1-6 and V is TRBV7-2; D gene unclear. The CDR3 contains 11 residues. The V end lost 3 bases, the J end lost 16 bases, and 10 bases lay between the germline ends. Looked up from germline, CDR1 is SGHTA and CDR2 is FQGNSA.

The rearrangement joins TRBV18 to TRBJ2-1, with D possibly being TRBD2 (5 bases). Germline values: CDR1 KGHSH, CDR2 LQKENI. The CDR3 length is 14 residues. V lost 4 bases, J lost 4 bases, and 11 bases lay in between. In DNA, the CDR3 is TGTGCCAGCTCACGAGCGGTACTATACAATGAGCAGTTCTTC. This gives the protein CASSRAVLYNEQFF.

The CDR3 here is CASSSDRVRNQPQHF. The CDR3 DNA sequence: TGTGCCAGCAGTAGCGACAGGGTTCGCAATCAGCCCCAGCATTTT. The V and J genes are TRBV6-5 and TRBJ1-5, with 7 bases fitting TRBD1. The germline gives CDR1 MNHEY, CDR2 SVGAGI. The CDR3 has 15 amino acids. V dropped 5 bases and J dropped 2; count of bases not matched to a gene: 6.

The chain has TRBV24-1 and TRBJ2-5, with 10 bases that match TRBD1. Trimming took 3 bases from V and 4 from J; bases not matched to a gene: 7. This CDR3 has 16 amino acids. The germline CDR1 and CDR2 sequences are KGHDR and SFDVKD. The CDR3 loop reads CATSDPGQGLGETQYF. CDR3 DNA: TGTGCCACCAGTGATCCGGGACAGGGGTTAGGAGAGACCCAGTACTTC.

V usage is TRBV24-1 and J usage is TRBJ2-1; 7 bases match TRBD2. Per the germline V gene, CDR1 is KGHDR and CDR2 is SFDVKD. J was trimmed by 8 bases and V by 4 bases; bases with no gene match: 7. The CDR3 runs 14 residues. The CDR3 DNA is TGTGCCACCAGTGAGGGGGGGAGGAAGGATGAGCAGTTCTTC. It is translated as CATSEGGRKDEQFF.

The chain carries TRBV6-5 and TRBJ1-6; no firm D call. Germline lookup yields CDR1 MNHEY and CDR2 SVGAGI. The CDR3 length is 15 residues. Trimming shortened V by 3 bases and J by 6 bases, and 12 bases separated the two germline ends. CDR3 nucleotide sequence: TGTGCCAGCAGTTATTCTCACAGTGCTAATTCACCCCTCCACTTT. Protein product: CASSYSHSANSPLHF.

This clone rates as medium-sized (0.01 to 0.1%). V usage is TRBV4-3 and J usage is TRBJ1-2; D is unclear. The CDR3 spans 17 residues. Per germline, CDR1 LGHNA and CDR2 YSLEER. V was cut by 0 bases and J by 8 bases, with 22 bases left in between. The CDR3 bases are TGCGCCAGCAGCCAAGAGTCTCCCCCCTCCAGGATACGAGGCTACACCTTC. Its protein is CASSQESPPSRIRGYTF.

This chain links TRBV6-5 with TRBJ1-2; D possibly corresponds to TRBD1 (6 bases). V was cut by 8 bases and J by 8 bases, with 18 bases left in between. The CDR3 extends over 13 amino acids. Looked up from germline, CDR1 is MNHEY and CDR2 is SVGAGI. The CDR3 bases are TGTGCCAGCGGGGGCCTCCAAGGAGAGGGCTACACCTTC. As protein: CASGGLQGEGYTF.

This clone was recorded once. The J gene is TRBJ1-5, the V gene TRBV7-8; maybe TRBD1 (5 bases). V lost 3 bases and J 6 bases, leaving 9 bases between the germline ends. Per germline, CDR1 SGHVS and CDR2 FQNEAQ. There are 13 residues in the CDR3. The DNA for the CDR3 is TGTGCCAGCAGCTTCGGGGGAACTCAGCCCCAGCATTTT. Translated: CASSFGGTQPQHF.

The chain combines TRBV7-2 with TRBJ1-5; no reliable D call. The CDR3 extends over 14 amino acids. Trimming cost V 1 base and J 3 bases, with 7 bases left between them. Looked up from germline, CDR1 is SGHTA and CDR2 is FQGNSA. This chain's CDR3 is CASSLDTANQPQHF. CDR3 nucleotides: TGTGCCAGCAGCTTAGATACAGCCAATCAGCCCCAGCATTTT.

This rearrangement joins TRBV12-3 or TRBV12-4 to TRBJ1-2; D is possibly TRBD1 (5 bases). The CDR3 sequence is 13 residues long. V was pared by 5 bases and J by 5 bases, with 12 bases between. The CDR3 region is CASSPQGLYGYTF. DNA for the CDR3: TGTGCCAGCAGTCCCCAGGGTCTGTATGGCTACACCTTC.

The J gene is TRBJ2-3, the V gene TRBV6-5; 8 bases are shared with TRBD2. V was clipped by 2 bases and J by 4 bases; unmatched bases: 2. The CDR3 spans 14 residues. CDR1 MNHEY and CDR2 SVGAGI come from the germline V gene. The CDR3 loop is CASSYRGGPDTQYF. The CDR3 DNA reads TGTGCCAGCAGTTACCGGGGGGGCCCAGATACGCAGTATTTT.

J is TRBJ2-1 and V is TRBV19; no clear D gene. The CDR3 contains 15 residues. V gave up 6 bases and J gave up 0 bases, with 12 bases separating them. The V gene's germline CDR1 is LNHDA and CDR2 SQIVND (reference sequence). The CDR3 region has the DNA TGTGCCAGTAGCCCAGGTGGAATCTCCTACAATGAGCAGTTCTTC. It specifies CASSPGGISYNEQFF.

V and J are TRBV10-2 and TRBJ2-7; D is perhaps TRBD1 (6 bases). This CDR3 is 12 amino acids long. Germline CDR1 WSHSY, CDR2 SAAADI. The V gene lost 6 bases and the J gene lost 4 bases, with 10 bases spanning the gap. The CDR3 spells CASSIQGYEQYF. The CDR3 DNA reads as TGCGCCAGCAGCATACAGGGATACGAGCAGTACTTC.

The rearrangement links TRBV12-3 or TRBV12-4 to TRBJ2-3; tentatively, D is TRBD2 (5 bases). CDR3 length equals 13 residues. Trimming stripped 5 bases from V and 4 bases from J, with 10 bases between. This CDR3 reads CASSAAGADTQYF. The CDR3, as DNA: TGTGCCAGCAGTGCCGCCGGGGCAGATACGCAGTATTTT.

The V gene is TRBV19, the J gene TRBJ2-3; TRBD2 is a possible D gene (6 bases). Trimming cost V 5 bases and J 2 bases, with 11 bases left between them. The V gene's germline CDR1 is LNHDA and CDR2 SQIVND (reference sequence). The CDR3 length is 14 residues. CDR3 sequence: CASSPGLLTDTQYF. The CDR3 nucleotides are TGTGCCAGTAGTCCGGGACTCCTCACAGATACGCAGTATTTT.

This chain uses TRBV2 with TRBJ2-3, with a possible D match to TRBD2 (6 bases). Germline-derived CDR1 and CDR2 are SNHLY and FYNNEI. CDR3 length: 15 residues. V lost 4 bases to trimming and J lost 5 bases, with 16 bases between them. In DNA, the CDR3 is TGTGCCAGCAGTGGAAGCGGAGGGGCAAGAGATACGCAGTATTTT. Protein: CASSGSGGARDTQYF.

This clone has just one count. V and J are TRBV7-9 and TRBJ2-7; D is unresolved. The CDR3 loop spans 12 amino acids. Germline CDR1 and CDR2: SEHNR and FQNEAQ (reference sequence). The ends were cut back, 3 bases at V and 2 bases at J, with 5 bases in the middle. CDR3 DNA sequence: TGTGCCAGCAGCTTGACACCCTACGAGCAGTACTTC. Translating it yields CASSLTPYEQYF.

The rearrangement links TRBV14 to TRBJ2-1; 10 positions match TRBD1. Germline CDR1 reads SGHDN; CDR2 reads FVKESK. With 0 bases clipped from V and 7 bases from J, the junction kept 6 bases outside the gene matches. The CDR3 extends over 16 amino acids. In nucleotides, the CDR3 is TGTGCCAGCAGCCAAGAGGGACAGGGGTCGTGGAATGAGCAGTTCTTC. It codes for CASSQEGQGSWNEQFF.